A single sample is the source of the 8 T cell receptor beta chains below, sequenced in a study of T cell responses to AZD1222 COVID-19 vaccine. Assay used: immunoSEQ multiplex PCR; TCRdb lists only in-frame clones, some missing. The data hold about 130,000 clones, with about nine tenths observed a single time. The material was peripheral blood, obtained on day 0 of AZD1222 vaccination. The receptor source for this set is an adult in good health.

This clone came up once. The CDR3 DNA is TGTGCCAGCAGCCCTGGGTCCTACAATGAGCAGTTCTTC. It encodes CASSPGSYNEQFF. The chain combines TRBV7-3 with TRBJ2-1, with D uncertain. The CDR3 has 13 residues. V was clipped by 5 bases and J by 1 base, with 6 bases between them. Per germline, CDR1 SGHTA and CDR2 FQGTGA.

The chain employs TRBV30 and TRBJ2-5; 9 bases are a match to TRBD2. CDR1 is GTSNPN and CDR2 is SVGIG in the germline V gene (reference sequence). Trimming took 0 bases from V and 3 from J; bases not matched to a gene: 14. The CDR3 is 18 amino acids. DNA of the CDR3: TGTGCCTGGAGTGTAGGCCGGTGGCGGGGGGGCAGGGAAGAGACCCAGTACTTC. Encoded protein: CAWSVGRWRGGREETQYF.

Worth noting for this clone: Other DNA variants within this sample encode the same CDR3. The V and J genes are TRBV18 and TRBJ2-5, with unresolved D. CDR1 KGHSH and CDR2 LQKENI come from the germline V gene. Trimming removed 3 bases from V and 2 bases from J, with 1 base in between. The CDR3 length is 11 residues. The CDR3 sequence is CASSPQETQYF. The CDR3 DNA is TGTGCCAGCTCACCTCAAGAGACCCAGTACTTC.

The V gene is TRBV5-1, the J gene TRBJ1-1, with no clear D. Trimming took 4 bases from V and 1 from J, leaving 11 bases between them. Germline loops: CDR1 SGHRS, CDR2 YFSETQ. This CDR3 is built from 14 residues. Written as DNA, the CDR3 is TGCGCCAGCAGCGAACAAGGTAGGAACACTGAAGCTTTCTTT. As protein: CASSEQGRNTEAFF.

V is TRBV30 and J is TRBJ1-5; tentative D call: TRBD1 (5 bases). Trimming stripped 3 bases from V and 5 bases from J, with 14 bases between. The germline V gene encodes CDR1 GTSNPN and CDR2 SVGIG (reference sequence). The CDR3 loop spans 14 amino acids. The CDR3 DNA sequence: TGTGCCTGGAGGACCGACAGTAAATATCAGCCCCAGCATTTT. Its protein product is CAWRTDSKYQPQHF.

The chain joins TRBV27 to TRBJ2-1, with D maybe TRBD1 (5 bases). Germline V gene sequence: CDR1 MNHEY, CDR2 SMNVEV (reference sequence). CDR3 length: 14 residues. Trimming took 3 bases from V and 8 from J, leaving 14 bases between them. The CDR3 DNA follows: TGTGCCAGCAGTTTGACGATTTTAGGGGATGAGCAGTTCTTC. The encoded protein is CASSLTILGDEQFF.

The rearrangement uses TRBV3-1 (or the pseudogene TRBV3-2) and TRBJ1-1; 8 nucleotides line up with TRBD1. After removal of 4 bases from V and 5 bases from J, the junction contained 9 bases not matched to a gene. Germline V lookup: CDR1 LGHDT, CDR2 YNNKEL (reference sequence). The CDR3 has 15 residues. CDR3 in DNA: TGTGCCAGCAGCCCACCCCGGACAGGGAGGACTGAAGCTTTCTTT. It translates to CASSPPRTGRTEAFF.

This clone has a single count. The genes are TRBV6-5 and TRBJ1-3; unclear D gene. Trimming removed 6 bases from V and 4 bases from J, with 7 bases in between. CDR1 MNHEY and CDR2 SVGAGI come from the germline V gene. This CDR3 contains 12 residues. The CDR3 here is CASRDWGNTIYF. The CDR3 DNA reads TGTGCCAGCAGGGATTGGGGAAACACCATATATTTT.